This T cell receptor (beta chain) was observed in a study of cytomegalovirus exposure and HLA in healthy donors. V gave up 5 bases and J gave up 0 bases, with 11 bases separating them. CDR3 length: 15 residues. Per germline, CDR1 SGHTA and CDR2 FQGNSA. With respect to this clone: Its antigen is not identified.

This cohort consisted of healthy bone marrow donors. PCR involved 60 Vbeta and 13 Jbeta primers. Sequencing was performed with immunoSEQ multiplex PCR; in TCRdb, only in-frame clones are kept and a portion is missing. Of over 40,000 clones listed, around 73% were seen once; the top ten hold under 3.5%. Study-level results: A later analysis, which compared TCR beta chains of equal frequency, found the HLA-associated ones more clonally expanded. Altogether, about 160 TCR beta chains were recorded as cytomegalovirus-associated.

The sequencing input was PBMCs. This clonotype was sampled from a woman aged 40 to 50 in good health and CMV-seropositive. The rearrangement links TRBV7-2 to TRBJ2-1; tentative D call: TRBD1 (6 bases). The CDR3 DNA follows: TGTGCCAGCAGCCGGACAGTGAGCTCCTACAATGAGCAGTTCTTC. This gives the protein CASSRTVSSYNEQFF.